This TCR beta chain was recovered during a study of blood T cell repertoires in COVID-19. Background on the study: Samples of COVID-19 (acute and convalescent) were obtained from the United States, Italy and Spain. Sources were T cells, B-cell-depleted T cells, or PBMCs; the material itself was cDNA or gDNA.

As handled by the study authors: Nucleated cell number was recorded as an estimate derived from reference gene primer amplification. Assay used: immunoSEQ multiplex PCR; TCRdb lists only in-frame clones, some missing. Clone size and V and J calls were adopted from that table, with D and trimming inferred from the DNA. The table has 60,000 to 70,000 clones, around 85% seen once. V lost 3 bases and J lost 0, with 9 bases in between. The CDR3 is 14 residues long. Germline loops: CDR1 SGHRS, CDR2 YFSETQ. This clone has only a few counts. V is TRBV5-1 and J is TRBJ1-1; D call uncertain. Sequencing used peripheral blood. This TCR was sampled from a man in his fifties or sixties with acute or convalescent COVID-19. As DNA, the CDR3 is TGCGCCAGCAGCTCCCAGATTCTGAACACTGAAGCTTTCTTT. Protein sequence: CASSSQILNTEAFF.